A selection of T cell receptor beta chains follows, all from one sample in a study of T cell responses to AZD1222 COVID-19 vaccine. The repertoire was sequenced with immunoSEQ multiplex PCR; TCRdb's copy has only in-frame clones and lacks some. Of under 150,000 clones listed, approximately 86% are singletons. This specimen consisted of peripheral blood, obtained on day 0 of AZD1222 vaccination. The origin of the receptors is an adult in good health. CDR3s include the opening cysteine and the closing phenylalanine or tryptophan. A D gene is named only where the DNA matches it firmly. Rows give clone size only sometimes, using once, few, many, or a class for an expanded clone.

j_call	d_call	v_call	clone_size	cdr3_nt	cdr3_aa
TRBJ1-1	TRBD1	TRBV6-4	NA	TGTGCCAGCAGTAACAGGGGGAACACTGAAGCTTTCTTT	CASSNRGNTEAFF
TRBJ2-1	NA	TRBV7-6	NA	TGTGCCAGCAGCTTAGCTAGCGATGGGGTCAATGAGCAGTTCTTC	CASSLASDGVNEQFF
TRBJ1-1	TRBD1	TRBV4-3	few	TGCGCCAGCAGCCAGGACAGGGTAAGGACTGAAGCTTTCTTT	CASSQDRVRTEAFF
TRBJ2-7	NA	TRBV10-3	NA	TGTGCCACCAACCTAGGTGGGGCCTACGAGCAGTACTTC	CATNLGGAYEQYF
TRBJ2-7	NA	TRBV5-4	NA	TGTGCCAGCAGCTTCGGACTAGGGGGATACGAGCAGTACTTC	CASSFGLGGYEQYF
TRBJ2-7	NA	TRBV10-3	NA	TGTGCCATCAGTTCGCCAACCGGTCAAGGACTTTACGAGCAGTACTTC	CAISSPTGQGLYEQYF
TRBJ2-1	TRBD2	TRBV2	NA	TGTGCCGGGGGACTAGCGGGAGATGAGCAGTTCTTC	CAGGLAGDEQFF
TRBJ1-3	NA	TRBV19	NA	TGTGCCAGTAGTTCACTGGGATCTGGAAACACCATATATTTT	CASSSLGSGNTIYF
TRBJ1-5	NA	TRBV7-2	NA	TGTGCCAGCAGCCCAAACACAGGGTATAGCAATCAGCCCCAGCATTTT	CASSPNTGYSNQPQHF
TRBJ1-4	NA	TRBV19	NA	TGTGCCAGTAGTAGGTCAGGGTTGAATGAAAAACTGTTTTTT	CASSRSGLNEKLFF
TRBJ2-7	NA	TRBV28	NA	TGTGCCAGCAGGCCCCCCAGTATAGGCGAGCAGTACTTC	CASRPPSIGEQYF
TRBJ2-3	NA	TRBV7-9	NA	TGTGCCAGCAGCTTACCAGTGTCGACTGGAGGCACAGATACGCAGTATTTT	CASSLPVSTGGTDTQYF
TRBJ2-6	NA	TRBV5-1	NA	TGCGCCAGCAGCCCCGGGGGGCGCAGAACTGGGGCCAACGTCCTGACTTTC	CASSPGGRRTGANVLTF
TRBJ1-5	NA	TRBV5-8	NA	TGTGCCAGCAGCTTGGCCCGGGCACCCTATAGCAATCAGCCCCAGCATTTT	CASSLARAPYSNQPQHF
TRBJ2-4	TRBD2	TRBV4-1	NA	TGCGCCAGCAGCCAAGGTCCCCCGTCCGGGGGGCTAGCGGGAGTAGCCAAAAACATTCAGTACTTC	CASSQGPPSGGLAGVAKNIQYF
TRBJ2-1	NA	TRBV19	NA	TGTGCCAGTAGGGGCACCTACAATGAGCAGTTCTTC	CASRGTYNEQFF
TRBJ1-2	NA	TRBV3-1/TRBV3-2	NA	TGTGCCAGCAGCCAAGAACCCCCCGAACCGGGACTGCGGGGTTACTATGGCTACACCTTC	CASSQEPPEPGLRGYYGYTF
TRBJ2-5	TRBD1	TRBV5-4	once	TGTGCCAGCAGCTTGGGACAGGGGGAGACCCAGTACTTC	CASSLGQGETQYF
TRBJ2-5	NA	TRBV5-1	NA	TGCGCCAGCAGCTCTACCGGCGCAGGGGAGACCCAGTACTTC	CASSSTGAGETQYF
TRBJ1-2	NA	TRBV9	NA	TGTGCCAGCAGCGTAGAGGGGGGCCCAGAAGGAGGCTACACCTTC	CASSVEGGPEGGYTF
TRBJ1-5	NA	TRBV27	NA	TGTGCCAGCCCCAATCACAAACACAGGGACTGCAATCAGCCCCAGCATTTT	CASPNHKHRDCNQPQHF
TRBJ2-1	TRBD2	TRBV7-2	NA	TGTGCCAGCAGCTTAGTAGGGACTAGCGGGAGCTACAATGAGCAGTTCTTC	CASSLVGTSGSYNEQFF
TRBJ2-2	TRBD1	TRBV7-3	once	TGTGCCAGCAGCTGGACAGGGCCCACCGGGGAGCTGTTTTTT	CASSWTGPTGELFF